These 24 T cell receptor beta chains share one sample of origin, sequenced in a study of CD8 T cells in Susac syndrome. A quantity of about 0.5 to 1 ug RNA underwent reverse transcription using random hexamers. TCRdb analysed the immunoSEQ multiplex PCR reads with MiXCR anew, one entry per CDR3 protein. The sample yields 90,000 to 150,000 distinct CDR3 sequences, less than 95% seen once. Sequencing used CD4+ T cells from PBMCs. These receptor sequences come from a human donor in good health.

V and J are TRBV28 and TRBJ2-3; maybe TRBD2 (7 bases). CDR3 size: 18 residues. V lost 5 bases to trimming and J lost 1 base, with 22 bases between them. CDR1 and CDR2 from the germline V gene are MDHEN and SYDVKM. CDR3: CASSPGGWGSKGTDTQYF. The CDR3 coding sequence is TGTGCCAGCAGTCCGGGGGGCTGGGGCTCTAAGGGCACAGATACGCAGTATTTT.

The V gene is TRBV19, the J gene TRBJ2-4, with unresolved D. Germline V gives CDR1 LNHDA, CDR2 SQIVND (reference sequence). V lost 5 bases and J 7 bases, leaving 15 bases between the germline ends. This CDR3 has 14 residues. The CDR3 nucleotides read TGTGCCAGTAGTCTCGGGCCTGTGGAGAACATTCAGTACTTC. Its protein product is CASSLGPVENIQYF. Supplemented by reference TRBV19 and TRBJ2-4, the full variable domain reads DGGITQSPKYLFRKEGQNVTLSCEQNLNHDAMYWYRQDPGQGLRLIYYSQIVNDFQKGDIAEGYSVSREKKESFPLTVTSAQKNPTAFYLCASSLGPVENIQYFGAGTRLSVL.

The chain joins TRBV9 to TRBJ1-2; 8 positions agree with TRBD1. Germline assignment: CDR1 SGDLS and CDR2 YYNGEE. The CDR3 length is 14 residues. Losses at the gene ends were 3 bases for V and 9 bases for J; bases not matched to a gene: 10. The CDR3 is CASSAKLQGARYTF. The CDR3 DNA sequence: TGTGCCAGCAGCGCAAAACTTCAGGGGGCGCGCTACACCTTC.

The V and J genes are TRBV30 and TRBJ1-1; 7 bases are shared with TRBD1. Germline V gene data show CDR1 as GTSNPN and CDR2 as SVGIG (reference sequence). The ends lost 8 bases at V and 0 bases at J; junction bases unmatched: 0. The CDR3 loop spans 11 amino acids. This CDR3 is CAGTVNTEAFF. As DNA, the CDR3 is TGTGCCGGGACAGTGAACACTGAAGCTTTCTTT.

This chain connects TRBV18 to TRBJ1-5; D is undetermined. The CDR3 contains 12 residues. In germline, CDR1 is KGHSH, CDR2 LQKENI. V lost 0 bases, J lost 5 bases, and 2 bases lay in between. The CDR3 nucleotides read TGTGCCAGCTCACCACCTGATCAGCCCCAGCATTTT. It codes for CASSPPDQPQHF.

This clonotype was counted a single time. CDR3 sequence reads: CASSREVGETQYF. In DNA, the CDR3 is TGTGCCAGCAGCCGCGAGGTCGGGGAGACCCAGTACTTC. The V call is TRBV5-4, the J call TRBJ2-5, with D uncertain. Trimming stripped 4 bases from V and 5 bases from J, with 12 bases between. CDR3 length: 13 residues. Germline V lookup: CDR1 SGHNT, CDR2 YYREEE (reference sequence).

This chain joins TRBV7-9 and TRBJ2-3; TRBD2 agrees at 10 bases. The germline V gene has CDR1 SEHNR and CDR2 FQNEAQ (reference sequence). CDR3 size: 16 residues. V was pared by 5 bases and J by 4 bases, with 9 bases of the junction left unmatched. The CDR3 loop is CASSPRTSGIPDTQYF. DNA for the CDR3: TGTGCCAGCAGCCCAAGGACTAGCGGCATTCCAGATACGCAGTATTTT.

The chain couples TRBV5-1 to TRBJ2-3; the D is unclear. The germline V and J ends were trimmed by 4 bases and 3 bases, with 12 bases remaining between them. The germline V gene has CDR1 SGHRS and CDR2 YFSETQ. CDR3 size: 14 residues. The DNA for the CDR3 is TGCGCCAGCAGCCTGGCCCCCGGAACAGATACGCAGTATTTT. Translation: CASSLAPGTDTQYF.

V is TRBV7-9 and J is TRBJ1-2, with TRBD1 identical over 11 bases. After removal of 2 bases from V and 6 bases from J, the junction contained 5 bases not matched to a gene. This CDR3 spans 15 amino acids. Germline-derived CDR1 and CDR2 are SEHNR and FQNEAQ (reference sequence). CDR3 DNA sequence: TGTGCCAGCAGCTTACCTCCGGGACAGGGGGATGGCTACACCTTC. Translating gives CASSLPPGQGDGYTF.

This clonotype was counted once. This chain joins TRBV30 and TRBJ2-2, with a possible D match to TRBD2 (6 bases). V was clipped by 3 bases and J by 6 bases, with 11 bases between them. This CDR3 is built from 13 residues. Germline-derived CDR1 and CDR2 are GTSNPN and SVGIG (reference sequence). CDR3 coding DNA: TGTGCCTGGAGGCAGGGAGGCGCCGGGGAGCTGTTTTTT. Translated: CAWRQGGAGELFF.

The genes are TRBV5-6 and TRBJ2-1; either TRBD1 or TRBD2 may supply D (6 bases each). The germline V and J ends were trimmed by 0 bases and 9 bases, with 10 bases remaining between them. Germline assignment: CDR1 SGHDT and CDR2 YYEEEE. CDR3 length equals 13 residues. The CDR3 region is CASSLVRGLEQFF. The CDR3 DNA reads as TGTGCCAGCAGCTTGGTTCGGGGGCTTGAGCAGTTCTTC.

This clonotype is a singleton in its sample. The rearrangement joins TRBV4-2 to TRBJ1-4, with D tentatively TRBD1 (6 bases). Germline lookup yields CDR1 LGHNA and CDR2 YNFKEQ. Trimming took off 0 bases at V and 7 bases at J, with 18 bases between the two ends. The CDR3 is made up of 17 amino acids. The CDR3 spells CASSQDSHTGRSEKLFF. The CDR3 nucleotides are TGTGCCAGCAGCCAAGATTCCCACACAGGGAGGAGTGAAAAACTGTTTTTT.

The chain couples TRBV20-1 to TRBJ2-3, with D hard to call. CDR3 length equals 12 residues. Germline CDR1 DFQATT, CDR2 SNEGSKA (reference sequence). With 0 bases removed from V and 8 bases from J, the gap between germline ends came to 9 bases. In nucleotides, the CDR3 is TGCAGTGCTAGAGATCGAGCCACTACGCAGTATTTT. Its translation: CSARDRATTQYF.

This chain links TRBV24-1 with TRBJ2-3; D may be TRBD1 or TRBD2 (7 bases each). The CDR3 is made up of 15 amino acids. Germline V CDR1 and CDR2: KGHDR, SFDVKD. The germline V and J ends were trimmed by 0 bases and 6 bases, with 12 bases remaining between them. This CDR3 is CATSDLQGGQDTQYF. The CDR3 DNA is TGTGCCACCAGTGATTTGCAGGGGGGGCAGGATACGCAGTATTTT.

V usage is TRBV28 and J usage is TRBJ2-5; D uncertain. Germline CDR1 is MDHEN and CDR2 is SYDVKM. The CDR3 extends over 14 amino acids. V was pared by 7 bases and J by 4 bases, with 16 bases between. CDR3 amino acids: CASIRTSRRETQYF. The CDR3 nucleotides are TGTGCCAGCATCCGGACCAGCCGCAGAGAGACCCAGTACTTC.

This sequence joins TRBV11-2 and TRBJ1-1; weak D call: TRBD1 (5 bases). Germline CDR1 is SGHAT and CDR2 is FQNNGV. Trimming left V 0 bases short and J 12 bases short, with 20 bases between. The CDR3 has 15 amino acids. The CDR3 sequence: CASSLESRARPDTFF. The CDR3, as DNA: TGTGCCAGCAGCTTAGAGAGCAGGGCCCGACCGGACACTTTCTTT.

The V call is TRBV18, the J call TRBJ1-5, with TRBD1 matching 10 bases. Trimming at V came to 7 bases and at J to 5 bases, leaving 2 bases not matched to a gene. This CDR3 region has 13 residues. CDR1 and CDR2 from the germline V gene are KGHSH and LQKENI. The CDR3: CASCGTGDQPQHF. The CDR3 DNA is TGTGCCAGCTGTGGGACAGGGGATCAGCCCCAGCATTTT.

The CDR3: CASSVDPSGRSGTQYF. The DNA for the CDR3 is TGTGCCAGCAGCGTAGATCCTAGCGGGAGGTCCGGGACCCAGTACTTC. The genes are TRBV9 and TRBJ2-5, with TRBD2 identical over 11 bases. CDR1 is SGDLS, CDR2 YYNGEE, per germline. With 0 bases clipped from V and 7 bases from J, the junction kept 8 bases outside the gene matches. There are 16 residues in the CDR3.

V and J are TRBV28 and TRBJ1-6, with TRBD1 matching over 10 bases. The CDR3 spans 16 residues. With 5 bases clipped from V and 8 bases from J, the junction kept 9 bases outside the gene matches. The germline CDR1 and CDR2 sequences are MDHEN and SYDVKM. The CDR3 here is CASSRIPGTGDSPLHF. The DNA of the CDR3 is TGTGCCAGCAGTCGCATCCCCGGGACAGGGGATTCACCCCTCCACTTT.

The chain employs TRBV6-1 and TRBJ2-7; D possibly corresponds to TRBD2 (5 bases). V was shortened by 0 bases and J by 13 bases, with 13 bases between the two germline ends. Germline CDR1 and CDR2: MNHNS and SASEGT. The CDR3 sequence is 12 residues long. This chain's CDR3 is CASSEARASRYF. CDR3 nucleotide sequence: TGTGCCAGCAGTGAAGCTAGGGCTAGCAGATACTTC.

This chain uses TRBV18 with TRBJ2-6; D is unresolved. Looked up from germline, CDR1 is KGHSH and CDR2 is LQKENI. Trimming took off 6 bases at V and 4 bases at J, with 4 bases between the two ends. The CDR3 is made up of 12 amino acids. CDR3 residues: CASSGGANVLTF. Written as DNA, the CDR3 is TGTGCCAGCTCGGGAGGGGCCAACGTCCTGACTTTC.

The chain uses TRBV7-2 and TRBJ2-5; perhaps D is TRBD1 or TRBD2 (5 bases each). V lost 5 bases to trimming and J lost 5 bases, with 21 bases between them. CDR3 length: 16 residues. CDR1 SGHTA and CDR2 FQGNSA come from the germline V gene. CDR3 in amino acids: CASSQRVGEGVETQYF. CDR3 DNA: TGTGCCAGCAGCCAACGAGTGGGAGAAGGGGTGGAGACCCAGTACTTC.

This clonotype was detected a few times. The chain couples TRBV6-1 to TRBJ2-2, with D perhaps matching TRBD1 or TRBD2 (5 bases each). Germline V CDR1 and CDR2: MNHNS, SASEGT. The CDR3 has 15 amino acids. V lost 8 bases, J lost 8 bases, and 21 bases lay in between. CDR3 amino acids: CASSTRGRVTGELFF. The DNA of the CDR3 is TGTGCCAGCTCGACGAGGGGACGGGTCACGGGGGAGCTGTTTTTT.

This sequence joins TRBV19 and TRBJ2-1, with TRBD2 identical over 8 bases. CDR1 is LNHDA, CDR2 SQIVND, per germline (reference sequence). This CDR3 has 16 amino acids. The J segment lost 4 bases and the V segment lost 4 bases, leaving 9 bases of the junction unmatched. As DNA, the CDR3 is TGTGCCAGTAGTACCGGGACTAGTGGCAGGTACAATGAGCAGTTCTTC. The encoded protein is CASSTGTSGRYNEQFF. Supplemented by reference TRBV19 and TRBJ2-1, the full variable domain reads DGGITQSPKYLFRKEGQNVTLSCEQNLNHDAMYWYRQDPGQGLRLIYYSQIVNDFQKGDIAEGYSVSREKKESFPLTVTSAQKNPTAFYLCASSTGTSGRYNEQFFGPGTRLTVL.